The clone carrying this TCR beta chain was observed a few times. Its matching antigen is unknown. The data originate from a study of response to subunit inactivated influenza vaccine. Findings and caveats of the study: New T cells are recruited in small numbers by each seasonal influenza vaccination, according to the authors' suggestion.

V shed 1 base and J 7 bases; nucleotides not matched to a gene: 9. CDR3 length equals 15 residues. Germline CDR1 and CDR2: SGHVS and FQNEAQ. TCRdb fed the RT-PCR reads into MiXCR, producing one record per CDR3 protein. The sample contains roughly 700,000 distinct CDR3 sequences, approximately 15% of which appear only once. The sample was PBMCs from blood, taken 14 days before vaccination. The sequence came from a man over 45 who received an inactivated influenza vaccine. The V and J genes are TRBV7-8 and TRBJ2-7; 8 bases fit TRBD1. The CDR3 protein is CASSLVRQGAREQYF. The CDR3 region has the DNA TGTGCCAGCAGCTTAGTGCGTCAGGGGGCGCGGGAGCAGTACTTC.